This TCR beta chain was profiled in a study of PD-1 blockade in classical Hodgkin lymphoma. Study-wide context: Intravenous nivolumab at 3 mg/kg was given to patients every 2 weeks. Whole-study results and caveats: A reduction in baseline TCR diversity was reportedly seen in newly diagnosed patients relative to healthy donors.

Libraries were prepared by immunoSEQ multiplex PCR; TCRdb keeps only in-frame clonotypes and omits some of them. Altogether 90,000 to 100,000 clones are present, approximately 80% being singletons, with the ten largest covering around 17%. There was relapse after autologous stem cell transplantation in every patient, and there was variation in brentuximab vedotin exposure. Remarks on this clone: The antigen is unknown.

This CDR3 has 15 amino acids. J lost 7 bases, V lost 1 base, and 6 bases had no gene match. Germline V gene lookup returns CDR1 SGHTA and CDR2 FQGNSA. The V call is TRBV7-2, the J call TRBJ2-5, with 10 bases lining up with TRBD2. Sequenced here: peripheral blood mononuclear cells (PBMCs), sampled before the second cycle of nivolumab. The TCR comes from a human donor with classical Hodgkin lymphoma. The CDR3 DNA follows: TGTGCCAGCAGCTTAGTTCAGCGGGGGGGAGGGACCCAGTACTTC. Amino acids: CASSLVQRGGGTQYF.